The clone carrying this T cell receptor beta chain turned up a few times. Its antigen remains unidentified. The CDR3 totals 15 residues. The V segment lost 0 bases and the J segment 4 bases; nucleotides outside the gene matches: 6. In germline, CDR1 is SQVTM, CDR2 ANQGSEA. The TCR beta CDR3 regions underwent amplification using RNA transcripts as the source. HTBI primers drove first-round RT-PCR of the TCR CDR3. TCRdb processed the multiplex PCR reads anew with MiXCR; each CDR3 protein has one entry. The profile shows around 300,000 distinct CDR3 sequences, around 15% of them singletons. This sample is part of a study of T cells in Graves' hyperthyroidism and ophthalmopathy. General observations from the study: Ophthalmopathy was distinguished from stable hyperthyroidism by 13 V-J signatures.

Diagnosis rested on symptoms, serum thyroxine and TRAb, thyroid ultrasound, and orbital computed tomography. Using 10 ml of fresh peripheral blood, PBMCs were prepared. The sequencing sample was made of blood. The genes are TRBV29-1 and TRBJ2-5, with TRBD2 matching over 9 bases. This TCR came from a woman aged 35 to 49 with Graves' hyperthyroidism. Written as DNA, the CDR3 is TGCAGCGTTGAAGATGGAGCGGGAGGAGGAGAGACCCAGTACTTC. It is translated as CSVEDGAGGGETQYF. The full variable domain, completed using reference TRBV29-1 and TRBJ2-5, is SAVISQKPSRDICQRGTSLTIQCQVDSQVTMMFWYRQQPGQSLTLIATANQGSEATYESGFVIDKFPISRPNLTFSTLTVSNMSPEDSSIYLCSVEDGAGGGETQYFGPGTRLLVL.